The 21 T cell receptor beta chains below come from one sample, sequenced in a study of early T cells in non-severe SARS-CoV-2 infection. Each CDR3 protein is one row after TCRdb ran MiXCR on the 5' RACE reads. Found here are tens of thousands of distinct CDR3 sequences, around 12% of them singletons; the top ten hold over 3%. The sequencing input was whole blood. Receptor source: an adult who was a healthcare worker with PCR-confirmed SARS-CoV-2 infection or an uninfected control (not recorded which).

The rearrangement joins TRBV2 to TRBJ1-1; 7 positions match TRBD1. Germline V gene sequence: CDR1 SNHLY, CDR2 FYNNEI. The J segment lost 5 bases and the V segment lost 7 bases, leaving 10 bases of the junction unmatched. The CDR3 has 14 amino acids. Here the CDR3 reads CASTGTGVGTEAFF. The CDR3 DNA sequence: TGTGCCAGCACTGGCACAGGGGTTGGAACTGAAGCTTTCTTT.

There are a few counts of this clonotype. The CDR3 reads CASSLARRGASYSNQPQHF. The DNA of the CDR3 is TGTGCCAGCAGTTTAGCGCGGCGGGGGGCGAGCTATAGCAATCAGCCCCAGCATTTT. The V and J genes are TRBV12-3 or TRBV12-4 and TRBJ1-5, with D perhaps TRBD1 (6 bases). Trimming stripped 0 bases from V and 0 bases from J, with 18 bases between. The CDR3 is 19 amino acids.

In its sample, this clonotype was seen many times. The CDR3 region has the DNA TGTGCCAGCTCCGAATACCGGGACAGCTCCTACGAGCAGTACTTC. It codes for CASSEYRDSSYEQYF. The chain employs TRBV18 and TRBJ2-7, with TRBD1 matching over 7 bases. Germline V gene sequence: CDR1 KGHSH, CDR2 LQKENI. V dropped 6 bases and J dropped 0; count of bases not matched to a gene: 8. The length of the CDR3 is 15 residues.

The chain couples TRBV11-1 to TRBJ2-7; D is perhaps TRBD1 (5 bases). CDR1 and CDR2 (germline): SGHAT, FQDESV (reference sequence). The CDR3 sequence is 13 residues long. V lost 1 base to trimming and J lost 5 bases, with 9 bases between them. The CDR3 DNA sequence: TGTGCCAGCAGCTTAGGCCAGGGCCACGAGCAGTACTTC. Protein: CASSLGQGHEQYF.

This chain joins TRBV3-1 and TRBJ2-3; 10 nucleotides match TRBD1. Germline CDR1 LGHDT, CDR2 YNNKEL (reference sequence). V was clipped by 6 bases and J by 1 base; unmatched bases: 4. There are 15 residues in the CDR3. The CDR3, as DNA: TGTGCCAGCAGACGCGGGACAGGGGGCACAGATACGCAGTATTTT. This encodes CASRRGTGGTDTQYF.

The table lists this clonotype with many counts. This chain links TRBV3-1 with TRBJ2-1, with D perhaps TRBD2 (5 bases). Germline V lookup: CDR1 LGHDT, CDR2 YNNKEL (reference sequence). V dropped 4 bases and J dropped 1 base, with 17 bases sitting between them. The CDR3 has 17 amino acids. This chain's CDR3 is CASSRRVVGESYNEQFF. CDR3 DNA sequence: TGTGCCAGCAGCCGACGAGTCGTCGGGGAATCCTACAATGAGCAGTTCTTC.

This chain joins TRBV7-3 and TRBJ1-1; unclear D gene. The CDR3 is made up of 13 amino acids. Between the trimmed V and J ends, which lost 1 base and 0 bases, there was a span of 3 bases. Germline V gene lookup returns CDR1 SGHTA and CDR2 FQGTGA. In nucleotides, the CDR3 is TGTGCCAGCAGCTTAATTATGAACACTGAAGCTTTCTTT. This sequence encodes CASSLIMNTEAFF. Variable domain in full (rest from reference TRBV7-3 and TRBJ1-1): GAGVSQTPSNKVTEKGKYVELRCDPISGHTALYWYRQSLGQGPEFLIYFQGTGAADDSGLPNDRFFAVRPEGSVSTLKIQRTERGDSAVYLCASSLIMNTEAFFGQGTRLTVV.

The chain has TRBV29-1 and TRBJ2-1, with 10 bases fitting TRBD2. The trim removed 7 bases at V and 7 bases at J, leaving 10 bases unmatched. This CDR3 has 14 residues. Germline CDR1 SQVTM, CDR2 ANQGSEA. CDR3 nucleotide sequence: TGCAGCGCAGCGGGAGGGCCGGTAGGGAATGAGCAGTTCTTC. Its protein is CSAAGGPVGNEQFF.

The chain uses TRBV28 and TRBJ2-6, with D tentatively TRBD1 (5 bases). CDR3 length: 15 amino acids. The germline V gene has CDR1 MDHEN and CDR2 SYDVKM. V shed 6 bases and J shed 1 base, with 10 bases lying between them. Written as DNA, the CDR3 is TGTGCCAGCAGACAGGATCCATCTGGGGCCAACGTCCTGACTTTC. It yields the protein CASRQDPSGANVLTF.

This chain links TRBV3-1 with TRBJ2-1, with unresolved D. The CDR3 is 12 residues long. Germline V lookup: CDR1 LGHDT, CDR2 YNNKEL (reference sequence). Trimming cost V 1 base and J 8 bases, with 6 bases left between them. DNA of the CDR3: TGTGCCAGCAGCCAAGGCTGGTATGAGCAGTTCTTC. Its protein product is CASSQGWYEQFF.

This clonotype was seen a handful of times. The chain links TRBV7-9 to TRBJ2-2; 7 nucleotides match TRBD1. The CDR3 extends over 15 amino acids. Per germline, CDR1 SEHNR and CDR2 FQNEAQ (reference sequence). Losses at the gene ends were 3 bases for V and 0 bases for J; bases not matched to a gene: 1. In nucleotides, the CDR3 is TGTGCCAGCAGCTTTACAGGGGCGAACACCGGGGAGCTGTTTTTT. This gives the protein CASSFTGANTGELFF.

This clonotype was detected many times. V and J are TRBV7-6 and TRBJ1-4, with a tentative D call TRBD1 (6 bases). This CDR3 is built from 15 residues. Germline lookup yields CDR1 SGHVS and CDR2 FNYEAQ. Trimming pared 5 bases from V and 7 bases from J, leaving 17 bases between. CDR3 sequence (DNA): TGTGCCAGCAGCCCCTCCGGGGGGCGGGGTGAAAAACTGTTTTTT. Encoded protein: CASSPSGGRGEKLFF.

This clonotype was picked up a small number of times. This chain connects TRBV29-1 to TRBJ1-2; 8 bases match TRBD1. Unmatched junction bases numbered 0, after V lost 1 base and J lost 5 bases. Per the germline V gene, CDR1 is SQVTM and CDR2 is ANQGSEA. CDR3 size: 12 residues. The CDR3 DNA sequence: TGCAGCGTTGAAGGACAGGGGTATGGCTACACCTTC. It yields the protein CSVEGQGYGYTF.

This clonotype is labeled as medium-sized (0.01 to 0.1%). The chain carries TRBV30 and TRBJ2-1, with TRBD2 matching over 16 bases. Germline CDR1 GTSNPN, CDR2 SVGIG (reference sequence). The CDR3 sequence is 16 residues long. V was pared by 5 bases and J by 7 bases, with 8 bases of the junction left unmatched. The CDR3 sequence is CAWSYGTSGRENEQFF. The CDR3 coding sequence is TGTGCCTGGTCTTACGGGACTAGCGGGAGGGAAAATGAGCAGTTCTTC.

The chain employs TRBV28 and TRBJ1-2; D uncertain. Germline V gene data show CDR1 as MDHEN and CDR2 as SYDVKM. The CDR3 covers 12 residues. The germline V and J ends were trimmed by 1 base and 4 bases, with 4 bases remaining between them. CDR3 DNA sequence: TGTGCCAGCAGTTTATTTACCTATGGCTACACCTTC. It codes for CASSLFTYGYTF.

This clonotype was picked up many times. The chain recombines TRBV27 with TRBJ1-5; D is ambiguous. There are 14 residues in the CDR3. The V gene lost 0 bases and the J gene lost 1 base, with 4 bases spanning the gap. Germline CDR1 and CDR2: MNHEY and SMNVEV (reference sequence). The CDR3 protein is CASSLSGSNQPQHF. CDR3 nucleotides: TGTGCCAGCAGTTTATCGGGCAGCAATCAGCCCCAGCATTTT.

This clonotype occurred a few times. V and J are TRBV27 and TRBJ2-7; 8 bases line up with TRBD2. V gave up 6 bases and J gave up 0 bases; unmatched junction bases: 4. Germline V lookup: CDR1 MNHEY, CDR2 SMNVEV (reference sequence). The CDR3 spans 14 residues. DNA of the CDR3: TGTGCCAGCAGGACCAGCGGGAGCTCCTACGAGCAGTACTTC. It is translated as CASRTSGSSYEQYF.

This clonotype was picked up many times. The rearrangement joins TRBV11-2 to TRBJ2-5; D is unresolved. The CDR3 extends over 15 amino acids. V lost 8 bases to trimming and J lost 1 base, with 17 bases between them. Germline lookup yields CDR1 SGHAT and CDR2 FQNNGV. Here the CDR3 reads CASRFRGRSQETQYF. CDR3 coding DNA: TGTGCCAGCCGATTCCGCGGACGGTCCCAAGAGACCCAGTACTTC.

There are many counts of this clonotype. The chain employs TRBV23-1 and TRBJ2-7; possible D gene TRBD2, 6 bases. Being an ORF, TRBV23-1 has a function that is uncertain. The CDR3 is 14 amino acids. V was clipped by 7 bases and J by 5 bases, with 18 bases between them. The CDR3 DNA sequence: TGCGCCAGCAAGGGATCGGACGGGGAGGACGAGCAGTACTTC. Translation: CASKGSDGEDEQYF.

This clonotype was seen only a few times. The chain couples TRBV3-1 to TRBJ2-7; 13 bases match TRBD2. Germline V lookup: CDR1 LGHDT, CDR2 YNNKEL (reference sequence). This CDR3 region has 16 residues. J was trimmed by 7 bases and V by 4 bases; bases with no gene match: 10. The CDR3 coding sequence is TGTGCCAGCAGCCGAACTAGCGGGAGGGCTACGTTTGAGCAGTACTTC. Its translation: CASSRTSGRATFEQYF.

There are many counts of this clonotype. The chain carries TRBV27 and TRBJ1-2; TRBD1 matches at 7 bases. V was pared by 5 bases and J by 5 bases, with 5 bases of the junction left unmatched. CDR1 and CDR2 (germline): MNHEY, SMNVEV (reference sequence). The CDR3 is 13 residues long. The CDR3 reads CASSPTGVYGYTF. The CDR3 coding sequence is TGTGCCAGCAGTCCCACAGGGGTTTATGGCTACACCTTC.